This TCR beta chain was recovered during a study of Graves' ophthalmopathy and Graves' hyperthyroidism. Notes on the study in general: Progression of ophthalmopathy was predicted by the model with roughly 71% sensitivity and about 72% specificity. Among expanded thyroid clonotypes above 0.001 frequency, most also occurred in blood.

Germline loops: CDR1 DFQATT, CDR2 SNEGSKA (reference sequence). This CDR3 is 15 amino acids long. V gave up 2 bases and J gave up 3 bases, with 11 bases separating them. Ophthalmopathy was moderately-to-severely active, CAS at least 3, NOSPECS at least 4, lasting under 3 months. Certain patients were not enrolled. These were patients with other autoimmune diseases, uncontrolled infections, pregnancy or lactation. The authors amplified TCR beta CDR3 regions from RNA transcripts. HTBI primers served in a first-round RT-PCR, which a second-round multiplex PCR followed. TCRdb reanalysed the multiplex PCR reads using MiXCR and keeps one entry per CDR3 protein. There are 45,000 to 60,000 distinct CDR3 sequences in the sample; roughly 47% occur only once, and approximately 4.8% lies in the top ten. Details on this clonotype: What it binds is not known.

The chain recombines TRBV20-1 with TRBJ1-6, with D possibly TRBD1 on 5 matching bases. This TCR was recovered from an adult woman with Graves' ophthalmopathy. The specimen sequenced was peripheral blood. The CDR3 is CSARLADNYNSPLHF. Written as DNA, the CDR3 is TGCAGTGCTAGACTAGCGGACAACTATAATTCACCCCTCCACTTT.